Following are 20 T cell receptor beta chains from one sample sequenced in a study of T cell changes during pregnancy in multiple sclerosis. Generated by immunoSEQ multiplex PCR, the TCRdb table keeps only in-frame clones and is missing some. The sample carries around 26,000 clones, around nine tenths recorded once. The material was CD8+ T cells from peripheral blood mononuclear cells, obtained in the first trimester of pregnancy. The receptors come from a female donor in good health, enrolled as a control in a pregnancy study.

This clone occurred once. The chain links TRBV7-2 to TRBJ2-7, with unresolved D. The CDR3 totals 13 residues. Germline V CDR1 and CDR2: SGHTA, FQGNSA. V shed 3 bases and J shed 5 bases, with 11 bases lying between them. The CDR3: CASSLEKIHEQYF. The CDR3 coding sequence is TGTGCCAGCAGCTTGGAGAAAATCCACGAGCAGTACTTC.

The rearrangement joins TRBV6-1 to TRBJ2-3, with 7 nucleotides matching TRBD2. The length of the CDR3 is 15 residues. Looked up from germline, CDR1 is MNHNS and CDR2 is SASEGT. V lost 4 bases, J lost 2 bases, and 6 bases stayed unmatched. CDR3 region: CASSVSAGSTDTQYF. The CDR3 nucleotides read TGTGCCAGCAGTGTATCAGCGGGATCCACAGATACGCAGTATTTT.

This clone has more than one count but fewer than ten. Here the CDR3 DNA reads TGTGCCAGCAGTGAAGGCAGAAATCAGCCCCAGCATTTT. Residues: CASSEGRNQPQHF. J is TRBJ1-5 and V is TRBV2; no firm D call. The CDR3 covers 13 residues. Trimming removed 1 base at V and 4 bases at J, with 5 bases between. CDR1 and CDR2 (germline): SNHLY, FYNNEI.

This clone was counted once. The rearrangement uses TRBV28 and TRBJ1-1; D is perhaps TRBD1 (5 bases). Germline CDR1 is MDHEN and CDR2 is SYDVKM. The V end was cut by 6 bases, the J end by 1 base, with 9 bases between. This CDR3 spans 13 amino acids. The CDR3 loop reads CASSPTGNTEAFF. The DNA for the CDR3 is TGTGCCAGCAGCCCCACAGGGAACACTGAAGCTTTCTTT.

This clone appeared once. CDR3 DNA: TGTGCCAGCAGCTCGGACTATGCCTACAATGAGCAGTTCTTC. It yields the protein CASSSDYAYNEQFF. The chain carries TRBV13 and TRBJ2-1; a possible D gene is TRBD2 (6 bases). Trimming shortened V by 4 bases and J by 2 bases, and 9 bases separated the two germline ends. Germline loops: CDR1 PRHDT, CDR2 FYEKMQ (reference sequence). The CDR3 is made up of 14 amino acids.

This clone has just one count. The J gene is TRBJ2-3, the V gene TRBV14; TRBD1 matches 12 bases. The germline V gene has CDR1 SGHDN and CDR2 FVKESK. J gave up 6 bases and V 5 bases, and 6 bases lay outside the gene matches. This CDR3 is 15 amino acids long. CDR3 coding DNA: TGTGCCAGCAGCGCCGGGACAGGGGGCGGGGATACGCAGTATTTT. Its protein is CASSAGTGGGDTQYF.

This rearrangement joins TRBV29-1 to TRBJ1-5; D might be TRBD1 (6 bases). V was trimmed by 6 bases and J by 3 bases, leaving 12 bases between them. The V gene's germline CDR1 is SQVTM and CDR2 ANQGSEA. CDR3 length equals 13 residues. CDR3 in amino acids: CSVSDSTNQPQHF. CDR3 DNA: TGCAGCGTCTCGGACAGCACCAATCAGCCCCAGCATTTT. Together with reference TRBV29-1 and TRBJ1-5, the CDR3 gives the full variable domain: SAVISQKPSRDICQRGTSLTIQCQVDSQVTMMFWYRQQPGQSLTLIATANQGSEATYESGFVIDKFPISRPNLTFSTLTVSNMSPEDSSIYLCSVSDSTNQPQHFGDGTRLSIL.

The chain uses TRBV10-1 and TRBJ1-5; 7 nucleotides match TRBD1. Germline trimming cut 6 bases from V and 1 base from J; bases unmatched to any gene: 15. CDR1 is WNHNN and CDR2 is SYGVQD in the germline V gene (reference sequence). The CDR3 loop spans 18 amino acids. The CDR3 nucleotides read TGCGCCAGCAGACTCAGGACAGGCGCCAATGTAAGCAATCAGCCCCAGCATTTT. Translated, it gives CASRLRTGANVSNQPQHF.

The rearrangement joins TRBV6-4 to TRBJ2-7; 9 bases map to TRBD1. V was pared by 7 bases and J by 2 bases, with 6 bases of the junction left unmatched. Germline V gene data show CDR1 as MRHNA and CDR2 as SNTAGT. The CDR3 consists of 14 residues. DNA of the CDR3: TGTGCCAGCACCGAGTACAGGGGGCCCTACGAGCAGTACTTC. Protein product: CASTEYRGPYEQYF.

The J gene is TRBJ2-6, the V gene TRBV6-1; D may be TRBD2 (5 bases). Germline V gene sequence: CDR1 MNHNS, CDR2 SASEGT. This CDR3 is 14 amino acids long. Trimming stripped 5 bases from V and 0 bases from J, with 5 bases between. The CDR3 protein is CASSRDSGANVLTF. Written as DNA, the CDR3 is TGTGCCAGCAGTCGGGACTCTGGGGCCAACGTCCTGACTTTC.

The DNA for the CDR3 is TGCGCCAGCAGCCAAGAAAGGATCGGGGACTCTGGGGCCAACGTCCTGACTTTC. Amino acid sequence: CASSQERIGDSGANVLTF. The chain uses TRBV4-3 and TRBJ2-6; possibly TRBD2 for D (5 bases). The CDR3 is 18 residues long. With 0 bases removed from V and 0 bases from J, the gap between germline ends came to 12 bases. In germline, CDR1 is LGHNA, CDR2 YSLEER.

V gene TRBV27 combines with J gene TRBJ1-2; perhaps TRBD1 as D (5 bases). CDR1 MNHEY and CDR2 SMNVEV come from the germline V gene (reference sequence). The CDR3 covers 13 residues. V lost 5 bases, J lost 2 bases, and 9 bases lay in between. CDR3 bases: TGTGCCAGCAGTCAGACAGAGAACTATGGCTACACCTTC. This codes for CASSQTENYGYTF.

The CDR3 DNA follows: TGCGCCAGCAGCCAAGATCTGAGGGGGAGCTCCTACGAGCAGTACTTC. This sequence encodes CASSQDLRGSSYEQYF. The chain employs TRBV4-1 and TRBJ2-7, with D possibly TRBD1 on 6 matching bases. Germline assignment: CDR1 MGHRA and CDR2 YSYEKL. This CDR3 spans 16 amino acids. V shed 0 bases and J shed 0 bases, with 12 bases lying between them.

This clone was counted once. Its ends do not fully match the called genes, so a read error is possible. The chain couples TRBV7-9 to TRBJ1-2; D perhaps matches TRBD1 (5 bases). The CDR3 is 13 amino acids. CDR1 and CDR2 (germline): SEHNR, FQNEAQ (reference sequence). CDR3 amino acids: CASSLVVVRGFLF. DNA of the CDR3: TGTGCCAGCAGCTTAGTAGTTGTTCGGGGGTTCCTCTTC.

V usage is TRBV11-2 and J usage is TRBJ2-5; D possibly corresponds to TRBD2 (7 bases). The CDR3 totals 15 residues. Germline V lookup: CDR1 SGHAT, CDR2 FQNNGV. V lost 1 base to trimming and J lost 5 bases, with 14 bases between them. DNA of the CDR3: TGTGCCAGCAGCTTAGGACGGGGGGCTATGGAGACCCAGTACTTC. Protein: CASSLGRGAMETQYF.

The rearrangement uses TRBV11-3 and TRBJ2-1; no reliable D call. The CDR3 totals 16 residues. Germline CDR1 and CDR2: SGHNT and YENEEA. V was pared by 5 bases and J by 0 bases, with 14 bases between. The CDR3 region has the DNA TGTGCCAGCAGCCCGGCCGGGTCGAGCTCCTACAATGAGCAGTTCTTC. This translates into CASSPAGSSSYNEQFF.

J is TRBJ2-1 and V is TRBV7-6; D might be TRBD2 (5 bases). V lost 3 bases to trimming and J lost 0 bases, with 9 bases between them. The germline gives CDR1 SGHVS, CDR2 FNYEAQ. The CDR3 is made up of 15 amino acids. Here the CDR3 reads CASSFTGSSYNEQFF. CDR3 nucleotide sequence: TGTGCCAGCAGCTTTACGGGGTCCTCCTACAATGAGCAGTTCTTC.

The sample holds one count of this clone. This chain links TRBV14 with TRBJ2-1; D is ambiguous. CDR1 SGHDN and CDR2 FVKESK come from the germline V gene. Trimming removed 5 bases from V and 7 bases from J, with 9 bases in between. The CDR3 is 12 residues long. CDR3 sequence (DNA): TGTGCCAGCAGCTTGAACCAGAATGAGCAGTTCTTC. Its translation is CASSLNQNEQFF.

This clone was observed a handful of times. The chain combines TRBV5-1 with TRBJ2-7; TRBD1 agrees at 8 bases. The CDR3 has 14 residues. With 3 bases clipped from V and 3 bases from J, the junction kept 5 bases outside the gene matches. From germline, CDR1 is SGHRS and CDR2 YFSETQ. The CDR3 sequence is CASSSGTGVYEQYF. As DNA, the CDR3 is TGCGCCAGCAGCTCCGGGACAGGCGTCTACGAGCAGTACTTC.

V usage is TRBV28 and J usage is TRBJ1-1; 9 bases agree with TRBD1. After removal of 2 bases from V and 5 bases from J, the junction contained 3 bases not matched to a gene. Germline CDR1 and CDR2: MDHEN and SYDVKM. This CDR3 has 14 amino acids. The CDR3 protein is CASSLGTGPTEAFF. CDR3 DNA: TGTGCCAGCAGTTTAGGGACAGGGCCGACTGAAGCTTTCTTT.